This entry describes one T cell receptor beta chain. This clone has a single count. There is no known antigen for this receptor. Qualities for individual bases were not recorded, and no much larger clone is one base off. Distinct nucleotide sequences in the sample also encode this CDR3. The CDR3 starts with the cysteine, ends with the phenylalanine, and has 22 residues. The only DNA kept is the CDR3, 66 bases in frame from the first base. CDR1 and CDR2 were assigned from the germline V gene as LGHNA and YNFKEQ. V is cut by 4 bases and J by 4 bases, and the space between the germline ends is 34 bases. This sample is drawn from a study of cytomegalovirus exposure and HLA in healthy donors (dated by TCRdb to about 2017). Regarding the study in general: According to an earlier analysis of a few hundred of the donors, 200 million or so T cells yielded approximately 120 million unique TCR beta sequences and 276 Gb of sequence data. An earlier analysis of about 600 of the donors used high-throughput TCR beta sequencing to judge whether each TCR beta V gene segment behaved as functional or pseudogenic. Genome-wide SNP genotypes for about 65% of the roughly 670 donors were used in a later genetic analysis, which treated that subset as a discovery cohort. Every discovery cohort repertoire had been produced on one sequencing platform. Of the roughly 410 genotyped donors, roughly 80% were placed in the genetic ancestry cluster associated with self-reported Caucasian donors. Because of strong linkage in the cohort, five DR-DQ haplotypes were treated as single units for association and clustering. Donor age, sex, ethnicity and CMV serostatus were compiled together with the repertoire data. The study aimed to test whether signatures of past pathogen exposure could be identified by cataloging public T cell receptors. HLA typing covered class I and class II loci at four-digit resolution. In the later analysis, no new phenotypic data were used to find candidate immune exposures; instead, reliance was placed on TCR beta sequences and their occurrence across donors. Typing coverage varied by locus: about 620-630 donors for A, B, C, DRB1 and DQB1; approximately 500 for DQA1; more than 600 for DPA1; some 470 for DPB1. Across about 380 genotyped donors of the cohort, an average of approximately 240,000 unique TCR beta nucleotide sequences per donor were sequenced, and about a sixth of those sequences were non-productive. A later analysis re-examined previously published TCR beta repertoires from around 670 donors and added high-resolution HLA genotyping to investigate patterns of TCR occurrence. The study profiled the T cell repertoires of about 720 subjects by immunosequencing and related them to cytomegalovirus serostatus. About 310 gigabases of sequencing data and roughly 90 million unique TCR sequences were included in an early release covering around 650 HLA-typed donors. A separate validation cohort of approximately 120 different subjects was used in addition to the approximately 640-subject first cohort. To predict cytomegalovirus infection status, the study brought together high-throughput TCR immunosequencing, statistical association of individual TCRs with disease status, and machine learning. Broad study findings and their caveats: When HLA alleles, especially DR and DQ, strongly co-occurred, TCR associations were difficult to assign to individual alleles. In vitro tests confirmed that a few of the cytomegalovirus-associated TCR beta chains recognize cytomegalovirus antigens. Some IMGT-functional V segments, including TRBV6-2 and TRBV6-3, could not be distinguished by the 87-base-pair reads and were therefore excluded. The study gave a list of over 150 TCR beta chains associated with cytomegalovirus. Because counts were too low, roughly 17 rarely observed V segments, including chromosome 9 orphons, were left out of the earlier analysis of about 620 of the donors. The sequencing pipeline was judged likely to have produced a cluster of highly shared sequence variants as a technical artifact. Presence/absence analyses assumed roughly uniform sequencing depth across donors, an assumption that may not hold. According to a later analysis, most CMV-associated TCR beta chains appeared to be HLA-restricted, and the HLA associations seemed to be driven largely by CMV exposure. HLA typing was unavailable for some donors at each locus, so association tests used only the typed subset. In this cohort, only TCR beta chains were sequenced, and detectable features were limited by the absence of alpha or paired-chain data. An association between a missense DCLRE1C variant and V-gene and J-gene trimming of TCR beta chains was found in a later genetic analysis and replicated in an independent cohort. Compared with equally common non-associated chains, HLA-associated TCR beta chains in a later analysis were more clonally expanded and had lower generation probabilities. Linkage disequilibrium might explain the correlated functional status among segregating V segments, but an unknown experimental factor could not be excluded. In a later analysis, 15,000 to 20,000 TCR beta sequences were associated with specific HLA alleles at a false discovery rate of 0.05. A later analysis reported that several top co-occurrence clusters appeared linked to parvovirus B19, influenza, CMV and Epstein-Barr virus. Most TCR sequences were observed very rarely across donors, whereas some public TCRs were present in many individuals. A further reported finding was that TCR beta sequences accurately predicted the HLA-A and HLA-B alleles for most subjects in the first cohort. Broadly in line with IMGT annotations, most TCR beta V segments showed up in productive rearrangements about 90% or about 30% of the time in an earlier analysis of under 700 of the donors. It was suggested by the authors that the approach could potentially be generalized to other disease states and immunological phenotypes. According to a later genetic analysis, donors in an Asian-associated ancestry cluster had fewer N-insertions in productive TCRs than the roughly 660-donor mean. The classifier was reported to diagnose cytomegalovirus status with high specificity and sensitivity in both the original and validation cohorts. The only immune exposure information available for the cohort was CMV serostatus. According to a later analysis, TCR association rates differed among HLA loci, with DRB1 alleles showing the most associated TCRs and HLA-C alleles showing the fewest.

In total, about 650 healthy bone marrow donors made up the cohort. At the time of sampling, every cohort member was nominally healthy, though immune exposures that went unrecorded were likely present. The donor was CMV seronegative and was included in the group of several hundred seronegative cohort members. Every donor gave a peripheral blood sample, and the peripheral blood mononuclear cells from that sample were used for TCR beta sequencing. Genomic DNA extraction from the blood cell samples was performed with the Qiagen DNeasy Blood Extraction Kit. Library generation was performed with the immunoSEQ multiplex PCR assay. For the multiplex PCR, a mixture combining 60 forward primers for TCR Vbeta segments and 13 reverse primers for TCR Jbeta segments was used. Amplification of the CDR3 region of rearranged TCR beta genes was performed with a multiplex PCR assay on genomic DNA. The amplified TCR beta libraries were sequenced on the Illumina HiSeq System as 87-base-pair reads. As for how the authors treated the data: A later analysis counted some 74 million unique TCR beta chains across the 650 to 700 repertoires, and some 11 million of these chains were shared by at least two donors. A nearest-neighbor algorithm error-corrected the raw reads and collapsed the reads into unique sequences, merging closely related sequences to remove PCR and sequencing errors. V, D and J gene segments were assigned by aligning CDR3 sequences to IMGT reference sequences. For a sequence to be retained, a match of at least six nucleotides to both a V gene segment and a J gene segment was required. A rearrangement was called productive if the CDR3 had no stop codons and remained in frame with V and J, and every other rearrangement was called non-productive. CDR3 was defined according to IMGT convention as the region running from the second conserved V-encoded cysteine to the conserved J-encoded phenylalanine. The earlier analysis of about 560 of the donors excluded any sequence lacking an unambiguous match to a single V gene segment. In an earlier analysis of 587 of the donors, V segments were called functional above 56.7% productive rearrangements and were called segregating when the between-donor standard deviation exceeded 5%. A statistical classification framework was developed to diagnose cytomegalovirus status using the catalog of TCR beta chain sequences. In a later analysis, TCR nucleotide sequences were compared against IMGT/GENE-DB human TR gene sequences so that V and J genes could be assigned. The TCRdist pipeline was used in a later analysis to assign CDR3 sequences and most-parsimonious VDJ recombination scenarios. In a later analysis, every TCR beta chain was defined by the combination of its CDR3 amino acid sequence and its V-gene family, and reads without a unique V-gene family were dropped. A later analysis removed roughly 590 highly shared, low-generation-probability nucleotide sequences to deal with suspected cross-contamination and a sequencing artifact. In a later analysis, a clonal expansion index for each public chain was calculated from normalized within-repertoire ranks of inferred template counts. In a later analysis, generation probabilities were computed using a VDJ recombination model fitted to out-of-frame rearrangements, and the results were checked against IGoR. In a later analysis, TCR-TCR, TCR-HLA and TCR-CMV co-occurrence was scored with hypergeometric tests, and a repertoire-size bias correction was applied to TCR pairs. In a later analysis, false discovery rates were estimated by permuting HLA or CMV assignments 20 times. In a later analysis, co-occurring TCRs were grouped using DBSCAN, and TCRdist sequence similarity was added for clustering within HLA-allele-positive subsets. Repertoires with fewer than 30,000 or more than 120,000 public chains were left out of co-occurrence clustering, as were four to six repertoires with anomalous nucleotide sharing. TCRdb stores this immuneACCESS table with in-frame sequences only. Part of the clones is absent; in the studies checked, under half of the shortfall reflects unresolved V genes, and no reason is known for the rest. The D gene and trimming were derived from the DNA, and the V and J assignments and clone size from that table. This sample lists over 150,000 clones; more than 80% were detected once. The top ten clones comprise 0.5% to 0.8% of the sample.

The sequencing input was PBMCs. The clonotype was recovered from a boy aged 5-17 years in good health and CMV-seronegative. The sequence is built from TRBV4-2 and TRBJ2-2; a weak D assignment points to TRBD2 (7 bases agree). The sequenced DNA: TGTGCCAGCAGCCCTACGATGTTCCCCGGGGGGCCCGGGGATCGAGGCACCGGGGAGCTGTTTTTT. It translates as CASSPTMFPGGPGDRGTGELFF.